These 21 T cell receptor beta chains came from one sample sequenced in a study of technical replicates of blood from a few donors. Sequenced by immunoSEQ multiplex PCR; TCRdb stores in-frame clones only, minus some. The profile shows approximately 70,000 clones, 92% of them singletons. Sequencing was done on a sample of T cells isolated from PBMCs. These receptors all stem from a human donor in good health.

The rearrangement links TRBV19 to TRBJ2-1; TRBD2 matches 11 bases. The CDR3 extends over 15 amino acids. J lost 5 bases, V lost 2 bases, and 2 bases had no gene match. Per germline, CDR1 LNHDA and CDR2 SQIVND (reference sequence). The CDR3 DNA follows: TGTGCCAGTAGTATACTAGCGGGGGGCGACAATGAGCAGTTCTTC. Translated, it gives CASSILAGGDNEQFF.

The CDR3 sequence is CASSLGGVGNEKLFF. The CDR3 nucleotides are TGTGCCAGCAGCTTGGGGGGGGTCGGCAATGAAAAACTGTTTTTT. This sequence joins TRBV5-4 and TRBJ1-4; D is possibly TRBD1 (5 bases). This CDR3 spans 15 amino acids. Trimming removed 0 bases from V and 5 bases from J, with 11 bases in between. Per germline, CDR1 SGHNT and CDR2 YYREEE (reference sequence). Using reference TRBV5-4 and TRBJ1-4 for the parts outside the CDR3, the full variable domain is ETGVTQSPTHLIKTRGQQVTLRCSSQSGHNTVSWYQQALGQGPQFIFQYYREEENGRGNFPPRFSGLQFPNYSSELNVNALELDDSALYLCASSLGGVGNEKLFFGSGTQLSVL.

In DNA form, the CDR3 reads TGTGCCAGCAGCTTAGACGGAGGAAGGCGGGACCTAAGTAGGGAGCAGTACTTC. As protein: CASSLDGGRRDLSREQYF. This rearrangement joins TRBV7-2 to TRBJ2-7; the D gene is possibly TRBD2 (6 bases). This CDR3 region has 18 residues. V lost 1 base, J lost 7 bases, and 26 bases lay in between. Germline V CDR1 and CDR2: SGHTA, FQGNSA.

This clone was recorded once. Other DNA sequences within the sample encode an identical CDR3. The chain has TRBV5-1 and TRBJ1-4; tentatively, D is TRBD1 (6 bases). The CDR3 contains 14 residues. Germline V gives CDR1 SGHRS, CDR2 YFSETQ. V lost 3 bases to trimming and J lost 3 bases, with 9 bases between them. As DNA, the CDR3 is TGCGCCAGCAGCTCACAGGGAGCTAATGAAAAACTGTTTTTT. Its protein product is CASSSQGANEKLFF.

The V gene is TRBV11-1, the J gene TRBJ2-7, with 8 bases identical to TRBD2. V was pared by 3 bases and J by 4 bases, with 5 bases of the junction left unmatched. The V gene's germline CDR1 is SGHAT and CDR2 FQDESV (reference sequence). The CDR3 is 14 residues long. CDR3 DNA: TGTGCCAGCAGCTTCGATAGCGGGACTTACGAGCAGTACTTC. This encodes CASSFDSGTYEQYF.

The chain joins TRBV19 to TRBJ2-7; 8 bases match TRBD2. Germline lookup yields CDR1 LNHDA and CDR2 SQIVND (reference sequence). The length of the CDR3 is 15 residues. The V and J ends lost 3 bases and 0 bases, in that order; junction bases with no gene match: 4. The CDR3 nucleotides are TGTGCCAGTAGTATCCGTAGCGGGAACTCCTACGAGCAGTACTTC. Translating it yields CASSIRSGNSYEQYF. Full variable domain (outside the CDR3, taken from reference TRBV19 and TRBJ2-7): DGGITQSPKYLFRKEGQNVTLSCEQNLNHDAMYWYRQDPGQGLRLIYYSQIVNDFQKGDIAEGYSVSREKKESFPLTVTSAQKNPTAFYLCASSIRSGNSYEQYFGPGTRLTVT.

This CDR3 is CASSLYPSQREFQGSYNEQFF. The CDR3 DNA is TGTGCCAGCAGTCTTTATCCTTCGCAGCGGGAGTTCCAAGGGTCCTACAATGAGCAGTTCTTC. The chain links TRBV7-6 to TRBJ2-1; 8 nucleotides agree with TRBD2. The CDR3 is made up of 21 amino acids. Losses at the gene ends were 6 bases for V and 1 base for J; bases not matched to a gene: 23. Germline-derived CDR1 and CDR2 are SGHVS and FNYEAQ.

The chain uses TRBV6-4 and TRBJ2-1, with 12 bases fitting TRBD2. CDR3 length equals 15 residues. The germline gives CDR1 MRHNA, CDR2 SNTAGT. The V and J ends lost 4 bases and 8 bases, in that order; junction bases with no gene match: 6. In DNA form, the CDR3 reads TGTGCCAGCAGTGTGACTAGCGGGAGTACGGATGAGCAGTTCTTC. Translated: CASSVTSGSTDEQFF.

This clone was seen a few times. This chain connects TRBV29-1 to TRBJ1-1, with D uncertain. Germline V gene lookup returns CDR1 SQVTM and CDR2 ANQGSEA. The CDR3 extends over 11 amino acids. Between the trimmed V and J ends, which lost 8 bases and 1 base, there was a span of 8 bases. The CDR3: CSYYRNTEAFF. CDR3 DNA: TGCAGCTATTACAGGAACACTGAAGCTTTCTTT.

CDR3 loop: CAISSAGGIGNTEAFF. Here the CDR3 DNA reads TGTGCCATCAGTTCGGCAGGGGGCATTGGGAACACTGAAGCTTTCTTT. This chain uses TRBV10-3 with TRBJ1-1; 8 bases align to TRBD1. Germline V gene sequence: CDR1 ENHRY, CDR2 SYGVKD. The J segment lost 1 base and the V segment lost 5 bases, leaving 9 bases of the junction unmatched. The CDR3 extends over 16 amino acids.

This clone appeared a single time. This rearrangement joins TRBV10-1 to TRBJ2-3, with 9 bases identical to TRBD2. The CDR3 loop spans 15 amino acids. V shed 5 bases and J 6 bases; nucleotides not matched to a gene: 9. Germline V gives CDR1 WNHNN, CDR2 SYGVQD (reference sequence). The CDR3 nucleotides read TGCGCCAGCAGTCCTAGTCTTGCGGGAGGGGATACGCAGTATTTT. Translation gives CASSPSLAGGDTQYF.

J is TRBJ1-5 and V is TRBV19; D uncertain. Trimming took 6 bases from V and 4 from J, leaving 7 bases between them. Germline V gene lookup returns CDR1 LNHDA and CDR2 SQIVND (reference sequence). CDR3 size: 12 residues. The CDR3 sequence: CASSRSNQPQHF. As DNA, the CDR3 is TGTGCCAGTAGCAGAAGTAATCAGCCCCAGCATTTT.

The chain has TRBV11-3 and TRBJ2-1; a possible D gene is TRBD1 (5 bases). The CDR3 extends over 16 amino acids. V was pared by 7 bases and J by 8 bases, with 24 bases between. Germline V gene lookup returns CDR1 SGHNT and CDR2 YENEEA. Here the CDR3 DNA reads TGTGCCAGCAAAACAGGTCAGGGAAACGAGTTTGATGAGCAGTTCTTC. It is translated as CASKTGQGNEFDEQFF.

This rearrangement joins TRBV5-4 to TRBJ2-2; D gene uncertain. In germline, CDR1 is SGHNT, CDR2 YYREEE (reference sequence). The germline V and J ends were trimmed by 0 bases and 5 bases, with 8 bases remaining between them. CDR3 size: 14 residues. CDR3 amino acids: CASSLDRPTGELFF. The CDR3 DNA reads TGTGCCAGCAGCTTGGACAGACCTACCGGGGAGCTGTTTTTT. Supplemented by reference TRBV5-4 and TRBJ2-2, the full variable domain reads ETGVTQSPTHLIKTRGQQVTLRCSSQSGHNTVSWYQQALGQGPQFIFQYYREEENGRGNFPPRFSGLQFPNYSSELNVNALELDDSALYLCASSLDRPTGELFFGEGSRLTVL.

The chain is built from TRBV9 and TRBJ2-1; D not resolved. V dropped 4 bases and J dropped 6 bases, with 11 bases sitting between them. Germline CDR1 SGDLS, CDR2 YYNGEE. The CDR3 length is 13 residues. CDR3 coding DNA: TGTGCCAGCAGCTCAGGCTGGCCCAATGAGCAGTTCTTC. Its protein product is CASSSGWPNEQFF.

This clone has just one count. V and J are TRBV6-5 and TRBJ1-2; maybe TRBD1 (5 bases). CDR1 MNHEY and CDR2 SVGAGI come from the germline V gene. The CDR3 totals 13 residues. The V and J ends lost 6 bases and 8 bases respectively, with 16 bases between them. Here the CDR3 DNA reads TGTGCCAGCAGCCCCGGCGGGGGTGGGGGCTACACCTTC. Protein: CASSPGGGGGYTF.

The V gene is TRBV28, the J gene TRBJ2-1, with a possible D match to TRBD2 (6 bases). Trimming shortened V by 1 base and J by 10 bases, and 8 bases separated the two germline ends. Germline assignment: CDR1 MDHEN and CDR2 SYDVKM. This CDR3 region has 12 residues. CDR3 in amino acids: CASSLSLAEQFF. Written as DNA, the CDR3 is TGTGCCAGCAGTTTATCCCTAGCGGAGCAGTTCTTC. Full variable domain (rest looked up from reference TRBV28 and TRBJ2-1): DVKVTQSSRYLVKRTGEKVFLECVQDMDHENMFWYRQDPGLGLRLIYFSYDVKMKEKGDIPEGYSVSREKKERFSLILESASTNQTSMYLCASSLSLAEQFFGPGTRLTVL.

This rearrangement joins TRBV6-6 to TRBJ2-7; D is unclear. V was trimmed by 5 bases and J by 3 bases, leaving 11 bases between them. Germline CDR1 MNHNY, CDR2 SVGAGI (reference sequence). The CDR3 loop spans 13 amino acids. The CDR3 protein is CASSQPESYEQYF. The CDR3 DNA follows: TGTGCCAGCAGTCAACCCGAGAGCTACGAGCAGTACTTC.

The chain uses TRBV28 and TRBJ2-3, with D possibly matching TRBD2 (6 bases). CDR1 is MDHEN, CDR2 SYDVKM, per germline. The CDR3 is made up of 14 amino acids. V dropped 7 bases and J dropped 2 bases, with 13 bases sitting between them. The CDR3 region has the DNA TGTGCCAGCACCGGGACTTATAACACAGATACGCAGTATTTT. The encoded protein is CASTGTYNTDTQYF.

The gene calls are TRBV7-8 and TRBJ1-5; D is possibly TRBD1 (6 bases). Germline V gene lookup returns CDR1 SGHVS and CDR2 FQNEAQ. V gave up 2 bases and J gave up 3 bases, with 20 bases separating them. The CDR3 sequence is 18 residues long. CDR3 nucleotide sequence: TGTGCCAGCAGCTTAAAGCCCTTGGGGGCCGCCGTCAATCAGCCCCAGCATTTT. Protein sequence: CASSLKPLGAAVNQPQHF.

The CDR3 coding sequence is TGTGCCAGCAGCTTAACCGGGACTGGTGTTTACGAGCAGTACTTC. Encoded protein: CASSLTGTGVYEQYF. The chain uses TRBV14 and TRBJ2-7; possibly TRBD2 for D (6 bases). With 5 bases removed from V and 4 bases from J, the gap between germline ends came to 18 bases. The CDR3 is made up of 15 amino acids. CDR1 and CDR2 (germline): SGHDN, FVKESK.